Listed here are 5 T cell receptor beta chains from one sample, sequenced in a study of identical twins. Each CDR3 protein gets one entry after TCRdb re-called the 5' RACE reads with MiXCR. The table shows around 570,000 distinct CDR3 sequences, with roughly 9.5% occurring only once. The sample was also reused in another study, on yellow fever vaccine responses in identical twins.

Input material: PBMCs. The source of these receptors is a woman aged 18-30 years in good health.

This clonotype has a count of ten or more. The chain carries TRBV27 and TRBJ2-2; TRBD2 agrees at 7 bases. The CDR3 covers 15 residues. V shed 2 bases and J 4 bases; nucleotides not matched to a gene: 4. Germline V gene data show CDR1 as MNHEY and CDR2 as SMNVEV (reference sequence). The CDR3 bases are TGTGCCAGCAGTTTAACTAGCGTTAGCACCGGGGAGCTGTTTTTT. Translation gives CASSLTSVSTGELFF.

The V and J genes are TRBV12-3 or TRBV12-4 and TRBJ1-3; 10 bases line up with TRBD1. J lost 7 bases, V lost 3 bases, and 6 bases had no gene match. The CDR3 runs 15 residues. Here the CDR3 DNA reads TGTGCCAGCAGTTTGGGACAGGGGAGGTCGAACACCATATATTTT. Translating gives CASSLGQGRSNTIYF.

This clonotype was observed a handful of times. This chain uses TRBV6-1 with TRBJ2-2, with 9 bases that match TRBD1. The germline gives CDR1 MNHNS, CDR2 SASEGT. With 6 bases clipped from V and 3 bases from J, the junction kept 5 bases outside the gene matches. The CDR3 runs to 15 residues. The CDR3 region is CASRIRQGDTGELFF. In DNA, the CDR3 is TGTGCCAGCAGAATTCGACAGGGGGACACCGGGGAGCTGTTTTTT.

The chain combines TRBV10-3 with TRBJ2-1, with 9 nucleotides matching TRBD2. Germline V lookup: CDR1 ENHRY, CDR2 SYGVKD. This CDR3 is built from 14 residues. Unmatched junction bases numbered 7, after V lost 4 bases and J lost 9 bases. The CDR3 nucleotides are TGTGCCATCAGTGCGGTCGGTAGCGGGGGTGAGCAGTTCTTC. Protein product: CAISAVGSGGEQFF.

The chain joins TRBV15 to TRBJ1-2; D is possibly TRBD1 (5 bases). In germline, CDR1 is LNHNV, CDR2 YYDKDF (reference sequence). The CDR3 is 14 residues long. V gave up 3 bases and J gave up 1 base, with 9 bases separating them. The CDR3 sequence is CATSRARDNYGYTF. The CDR3 DNA reads TGTGCCACCAGCAGGGCCAGGGATAACTATGGCTACACCTTC.